This T cell receptor (beta chain) was recovered during a study of blood T cell repertoires in COVID-19. Study background: Sites across the United States, Italy and Spain contributed samples from acute and convalescent COVID-19. PBMCs, B-cell-depleted T cells, or T cells provided the cDNA or gDNA that made up the material.

The CDR3 runs to 15 residues. V shed 7 bases and J 2 bases; nucleotides not matched to a gene: 10. The V gene's germline CDR1 is SQVTM and CDR2 ANQGSEA. In the original analysis: Cell counts per sample came from amplifying reference gene primers. Libraries were prepared by immunoSEQ multiplex PCR; TCRdb keeps only in-frame clonotypes and omits some of them. D and trimming were read from the DNA, whereas the V and J calls and clone size are those reported in that table. The sample holds around 320,000 clones, around 89% seen once. The receptor comes from a woman between 25 and 40 years old who had recovered from COVID-19. The chain employs TRBV29-1 and TRBJ2-3; TRBD2 aligns across 9 bases. Source material: peripheral blood. This chain's CDR3 is CSGTAGGGDTDTQYF. In nucleotides, the CDR3 is TGCAGCGGAACAGCGGGCGGGGGGGACACAGATACGCAGTATTTT.